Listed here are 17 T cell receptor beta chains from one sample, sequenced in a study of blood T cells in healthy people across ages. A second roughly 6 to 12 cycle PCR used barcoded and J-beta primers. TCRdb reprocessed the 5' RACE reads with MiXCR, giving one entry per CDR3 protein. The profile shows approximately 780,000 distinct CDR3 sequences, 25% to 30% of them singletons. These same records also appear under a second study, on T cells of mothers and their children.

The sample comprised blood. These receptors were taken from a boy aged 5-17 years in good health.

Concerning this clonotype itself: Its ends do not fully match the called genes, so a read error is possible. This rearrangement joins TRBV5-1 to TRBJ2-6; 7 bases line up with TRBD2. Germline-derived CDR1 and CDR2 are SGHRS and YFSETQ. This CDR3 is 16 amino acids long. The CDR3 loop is CASRLAVLSGTNVLTF. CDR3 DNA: TGCGCCAGCAGGCTAGCGGTGCTCTCTGGGACCAACGTCCTGACTTTC. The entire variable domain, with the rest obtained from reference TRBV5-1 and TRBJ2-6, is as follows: KAGVTQTPRYLIKTRGQQVTLSCSPISGHRSVSWYQQTPGQGLQFLFEYFSETQRNKGNFPGRFSGRQFSNSRSEMNVSTLELGDSALYLCASRLAVLSGTNVLTFGAGSRLTVL.

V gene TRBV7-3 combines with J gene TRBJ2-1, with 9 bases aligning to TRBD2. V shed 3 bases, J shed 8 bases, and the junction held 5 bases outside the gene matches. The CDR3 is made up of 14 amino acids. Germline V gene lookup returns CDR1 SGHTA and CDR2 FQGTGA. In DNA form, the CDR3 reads TGTGCCAGCAGCTTGAGCGGGGGGCACGATGAGCAGTTCTTC. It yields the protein CASSLSGGHDEQFF.

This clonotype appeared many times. CDR3 DNA sequence: TGCGCCAGCAGCAAAACTAGCGGGGGGGTTAATGAGCAGTTCTTC. Amino acid sequence: CASSKTSGGVNEQFF. The chain combines TRBV5-1 with TRBJ2-1; 13 bases agree with TRBD2. This CDR3 is built from 15 residues. Looked up from germline, CDR1 is SGHRS and CDR2 is YFSETQ. V trimming: 4 bases; J trimming: 7 bases; junction bases outside the gene matches: 5.

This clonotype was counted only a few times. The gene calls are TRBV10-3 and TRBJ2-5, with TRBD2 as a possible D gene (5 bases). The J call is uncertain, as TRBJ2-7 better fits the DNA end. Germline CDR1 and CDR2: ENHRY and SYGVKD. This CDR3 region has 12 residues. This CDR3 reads CAISITRGEQYF. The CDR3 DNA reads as TGTGCCATCAGCATTACCCGGGGCGAGCAGTACTTC.

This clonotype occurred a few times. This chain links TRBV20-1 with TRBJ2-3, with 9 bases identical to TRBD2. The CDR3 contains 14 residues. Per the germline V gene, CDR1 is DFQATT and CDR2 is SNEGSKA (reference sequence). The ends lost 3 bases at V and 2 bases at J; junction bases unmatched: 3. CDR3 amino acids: CSARSSGDTDTQYF. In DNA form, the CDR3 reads TGCAGTGCTAGGTCTAGCGGGGACACAGATACGCAGTATTTT.

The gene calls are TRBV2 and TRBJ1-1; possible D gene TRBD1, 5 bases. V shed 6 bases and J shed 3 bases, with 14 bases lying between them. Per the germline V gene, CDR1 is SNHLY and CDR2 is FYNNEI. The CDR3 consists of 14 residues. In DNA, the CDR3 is TGTGCCAGCAGCCACGGGACTGGGGACACTGAAGCTTTCTTT. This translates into CASSHGTGDTEAFF.

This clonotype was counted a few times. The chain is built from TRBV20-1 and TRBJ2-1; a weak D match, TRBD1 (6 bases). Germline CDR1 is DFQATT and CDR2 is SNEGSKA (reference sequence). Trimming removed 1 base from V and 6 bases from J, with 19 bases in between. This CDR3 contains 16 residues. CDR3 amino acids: CSARVPGHLRRNEQFF. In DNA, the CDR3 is TGCAGTGCTAGAGTCCCGGGACACTTAAGACGCAATGAGCAGTTCTTC.

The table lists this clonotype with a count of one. CDR3 protein: CASSQGFQRRDCGYTF. CDR3 DNA: TGCGCCAGCAGCCAAGGGTTTCAGAGGAGAGACTGTGGCTACACCTTC. This rearrangement joins TRBV4-1 to TRBJ1-2, with D uncertain. Germline values: CDR1 MGHRA, CDR2 YSYEKL. V was clipped by 1 base and J by 7 bases, with 19 bases between them. The CDR3 covers 16 residues.

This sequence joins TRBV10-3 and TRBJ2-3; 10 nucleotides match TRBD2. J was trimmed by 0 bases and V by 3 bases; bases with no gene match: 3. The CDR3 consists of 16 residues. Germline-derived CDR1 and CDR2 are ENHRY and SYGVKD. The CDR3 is CAISDLLAGSTDTQYF. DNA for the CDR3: TGTGCCATCAGTGATTTACTAGCGGGGAGCACAGATACGCAGTATTTT.

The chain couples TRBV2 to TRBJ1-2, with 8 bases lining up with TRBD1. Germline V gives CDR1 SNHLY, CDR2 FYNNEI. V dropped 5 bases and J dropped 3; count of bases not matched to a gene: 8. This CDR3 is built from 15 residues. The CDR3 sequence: CASSMGQGADYGYTF. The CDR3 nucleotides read TGTGCCAGCAGTATGGGTCAGGGGGCGGACTATGGCTACACCTTC.

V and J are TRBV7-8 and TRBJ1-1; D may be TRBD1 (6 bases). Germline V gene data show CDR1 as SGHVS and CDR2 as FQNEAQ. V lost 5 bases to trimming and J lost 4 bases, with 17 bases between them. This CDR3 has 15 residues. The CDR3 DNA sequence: TGTGCCAGCAGCCGTAGACAGGAAATCCGCACTGAAGCTTTCTTT. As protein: CASSRRQEIRTEAFF.

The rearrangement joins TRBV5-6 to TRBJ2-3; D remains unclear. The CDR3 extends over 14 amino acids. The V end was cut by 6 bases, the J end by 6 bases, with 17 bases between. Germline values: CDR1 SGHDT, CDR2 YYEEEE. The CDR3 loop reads CASTSGKSLDTQYF. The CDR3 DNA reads TGTGCCAGCACGAGTGGGAAATCTCTGGATACGCAGTATTTT.

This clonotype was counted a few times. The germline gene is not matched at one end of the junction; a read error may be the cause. CDR3 loop: CTSSSHLLSYNSPLHF. In DNA, the CDR3 is TGTACCAGCAGCTCGCACTTACTCTCCTATAATTCACCCCTCCACTTT. J is TRBJ1-6 and V is TRBV11-2; D not resolved. The CDR3 runs 16 residues. CDR1 is SGHAT, CDR2 FQNNGV, per germline.

CDR3 protein: CASSPRQGGELFF. The CDR3 DNA follows: TGTGCCAGCAGCCCGCGACAGGGTGGGGAGCTGTTTTTT. The chain uses TRBV7-7 and TRBJ2-2; 7 positions agree with TRBD1. The CDR3 runs to 13 residues. Germline assignment: CDR1 SSHAT and CDR2 FNYEAQ (reference sequence). V lost 5 bases and J lost 8; bases outside the gene matches: 5.

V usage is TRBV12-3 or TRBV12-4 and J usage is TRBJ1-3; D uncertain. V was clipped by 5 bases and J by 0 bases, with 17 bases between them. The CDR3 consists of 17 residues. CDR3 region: CASSTRAGSLSGNTIYF. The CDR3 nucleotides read TGTGCCAGCAGTACCCGCGCGGGCTCTCTCTCTGGAAACACCATATATTTT.

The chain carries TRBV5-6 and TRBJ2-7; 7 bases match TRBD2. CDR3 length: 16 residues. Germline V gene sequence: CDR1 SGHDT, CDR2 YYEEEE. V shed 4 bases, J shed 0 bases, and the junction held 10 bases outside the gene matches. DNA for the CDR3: TGTGCCAGCAGCCCTCAGCGGGGTTTACTCTCCTACGAGCAGTACTTC. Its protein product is CASSPQRGLLSYEQYF.

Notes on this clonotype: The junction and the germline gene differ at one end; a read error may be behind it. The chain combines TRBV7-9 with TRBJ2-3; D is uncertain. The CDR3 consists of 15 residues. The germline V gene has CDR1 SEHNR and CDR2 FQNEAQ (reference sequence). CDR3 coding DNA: TGTGCCAGTAGCTTTTACCCGGACGTATATGATACGCAGTATTTT. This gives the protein CASSFYPDVYDTQYF.